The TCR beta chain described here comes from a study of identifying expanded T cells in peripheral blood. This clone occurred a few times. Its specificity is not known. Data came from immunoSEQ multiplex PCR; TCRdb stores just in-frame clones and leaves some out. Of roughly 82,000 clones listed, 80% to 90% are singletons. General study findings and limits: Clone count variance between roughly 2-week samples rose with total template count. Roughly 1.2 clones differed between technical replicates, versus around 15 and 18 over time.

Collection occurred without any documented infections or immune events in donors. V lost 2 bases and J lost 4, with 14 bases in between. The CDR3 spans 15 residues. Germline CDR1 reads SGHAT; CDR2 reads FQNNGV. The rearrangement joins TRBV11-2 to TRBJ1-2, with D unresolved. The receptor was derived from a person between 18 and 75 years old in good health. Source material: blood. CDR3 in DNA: TGTGCCAGCAGCTTACCTCTAGGGCTCGTCTATGGCTACACCTTC. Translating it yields CASSLPLGLVYGYTF. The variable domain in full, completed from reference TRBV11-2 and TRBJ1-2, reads EAGVAQSPRYKIIEKRQSVAFWCNPISGHATLYWYQQILGQGPKLLIQFQNNGVVDDSQLPKDRFSAERLKGVDSTLKIQPAKLEDSAVYLCASSLPLGLVYGYTFGSGTRLTVV.